This T cell receptor beta chain was obtained from a study of PD-1 blockade in classical Hodgkin lymphoma. Whole-study context: Intravenous delivery of nivolumab at 3 mg/kg to patients occurred every 2 weeks.

As for time point: cycle 4 day 1 (C4D1), after more than 5 weeks of nivolumab. All trial patients relapsed after autologous stem cell transplantation. From germline, CDR1 is LNHDA and CDR2 SQIVND (reference sequence). The V segment lost 11 bases and the J segment 4 bases; nucleotides outside the gene matches: 9. This CDR3 spans 13 amino acids. Clones were sequenced by immunoSEQ multiplex PCR, and TCRdb holds only the in-frame ones, with some missing. The data show about 60,000 clones, with about 90% seen just once and approximately 10% held by the top ten. The source material was peripheral blood mononuclear cells (PBMCs), sampled before the fourth cycle of nivolumab. The receptor's source is a human donor with classical Hodgkin lymphoma. The rearrangement uses TRBV19 and TRBJ1-1; 8 positions match TRBD1. The CDR3 DNA reads TGTGCCGCAGGACAGGGAGTTGTCACTGAAGCTTTCTTT. This encodes CAAGQGVVTEAFF.